This TCR beta chain was recovered during a study of T cells after yellow fever vaccination. 5'RACE template switching produced TCR cDNA carrying a universal primer site and UMIs. Each CDR3 protein is one row after TCRdb ran MiXCR on the 5' RACE reads. The table has under 200,000 distinct CDR3 sequences, 6.5% to 8.5% seen once. This clonotype was counted many times. Sample: CD4+ T cells sorted from PBMCs, taken 4 to 6 days after the first yellow fever vaccination. The TCR comes from a young man who received the YFV17D yellow fever vaccine.

The CDR3, as DNA: TGTGCCACCAGTGAACACGGACAGGGGAGGTACAATGAGCAGTTCTTC. Translated: CATSEHGQGRYNEQFF. V usage is TRBV24-1 and J usage is TRBJ2-1; 9 nucleotides match TRBD1. CDR1 is KGHDR, CDR2 SFDVKD, per germline. This CDR3 comprises 16 residues. V lost 4 bases and J lost 4; bases outside the gene matches: 7.